This T cell receptor (beta chain) stems from a study of CD8+ T cells in alopecia areata. The V end was cut by 8 bases, the J end by 0 bases, with 11 bases between. CDR3 length: 14 amino acids. Germline V gives CDR1 MGHDK, CDR2 SYGVNS. The treatment here: oral pan-JAK inhibitor, 5-10 mg twice daily. Alopecia areata patients had lesional scalp punch biopsies and peripheral blood taken from them. Extracted RNA was reverse transcribed, and the resulting cDNA served as sequencing template. Method: immunoSEQ multiplex PCR; TCRdb's copy keeps in-frame clones and lacks some. The repertoire consists of 79,000 or so clones, with around 65% occurring once and the leading ten covering roughly a quarter.

The chain uses TRBV25-1 and TRBJ1-3, with unresolved D. The TCR sequence derives from a human donor with alopecia areata. The material was CD8+ T cells sorted from blood, obtained at week 24, from a patient treated with tofacitinib. CDR3 DNA: TGTGCCAGCGAGGGAGGATACTCTGGAAACACCATATATTTT. Its translation: CASEGGYSGNTIYF.